The 4 T cell receptor beta chains below all came from one sample that was sequenced in a study of human T cells and chemical hapten exposure (dated by TCRdb to about 2021). The protocol used for the library was RACE. These reads were obtained on a NextSeq 500. TCRdb ran its own pipeline on the public reads, namely fastp trimming at Q25 and MiXCR clone calling, and kept in-frame beta chains. When rows share a CDR3 protein, they turn into one entry using the most common DNA and genes. For this sample there are tens of thousands of distinct CDR3 sequences; around 10% appear just once. About 1.5% of the sample is in the top ten clones. This specimen's time point label, interpreted: patch test 3, about 24 weeks after DPC sensitization. The sample's treatment or condition label, in plain terms: therapeutic diphenylcyclopropenone sensitization with weekly scalp DPC. Sequenced here: whole blood, sampled in connection with sensitization to the hapten diphenylcyclopropenone (DPC). These receptors originate from a woman in her forties or fifties with alopecia areata. Some clones in this sample may be carry-over from other donors' samples.

This clonotype was recorded many times. It is likely a read error, because the conserved phenylalanine at the end of the CDR3 is missing. The DNA is omitted, as the CDR3 cannot be located on it reliably, and the CDR3 follows TCRdb's listing. This sequence joins TRBV29-1 and TRBJ1-2; the table calls TRBD1, which could not be checked here. The length of the CDR3 is 12 amino acids, counting both ends. Germline lookup yields CDR1 SQVTM and CDR2 ANQGSEA. This CDR3 is CSVVPGQGPYIT.

This clonotype has a handful of counts. The CDR3 region has the DNA TGCAGCGTTGAACTCAACCCATGGAATGAGCAGTTCTTC. This translates into CSVELNPWNEQFF. The chain joins TRBV29-1 to TRBJ2-1; unclear D gene. The CDR3 loop spans 13 amino acids. The germline V gene has CDR1 SQVTM and CDR2 ANQGSEA. Trimming removed 2 bases from V and 7 bases from J, with 12 bases in between.

J is TRBJ2-7 and V is TRBV19; D unresolved. The CDR3 consists of 15 residues. Germline V gene data show CDR1 as LNHDA and CDR2 as SQIVND (reference sequence). V lost 3 bases and J 4 bases, leaving 16 bases between the germline ends. The DNA for the CDR3 is TGTGCCAGTAGTATCTCACTTGGACCGATTTACGAGCAGTACTTC. It translates to CASSISLGPIYEQYF.

This clonotype was seen a few times. The chain has TRBV29-1 and TRBJ2-4; TRBD1 aligns across 11 bases. This CDR3 has 13 amino acids. Germline-derived CDR1 and CDR2 are SQVTM and ANQGSEA. V lost 3 bases and J lost 15; bases outside the gene matches: 10. CDR3 in amino acids: CSVDPDRGQPRYF. In DNA, the CDR3 is TGCAGCGTTGACCCGGACAGGGGGCAACCCCGGTACTTC.